The 5 T cell receptor beta chains below come from one sample, sequenced in a study of OX40 agonist ivuxolimab in advanced cancers. The data were produced by immunoSEQ multiplex PCR, yet TCRdb's version contains in-frame clones alone and is incomplete. Among about 62,000 clones listed, 80% to 95% were seen once. The specimen comprised CD4+ or CD8+ T cells sorted from blood, sampled in a trial of the OX40 agonist ivuxolimab. The receptor set was obtained from an adult with an advanced solid tumor such as melanoma, head and neck, liver or kidney cancer.

The chain employs TRBV7-9 and TRBJ1-1; D unclear. The V end lost 1 base, the J end lost 1 base, and 10 bases lay between the germline ends. Germline CDR1 is SEHNR and CDR2 is FQNEAQ (reference sequence). CDR3 length: 15 amino acids. This CDR3 is CASSLDGYGNTEAFF. CDR3 sequence (DNA): TGTGCCAGCAGCTTAGATGGCTACGGGAACACTGAAGCTTTCTTT.

The chain uses TRBV5-1 and TRBJ2-5; 10 nucleotides align to TRBD1. The CDR3 is 14 residues long. Unmatched junction bases numbered 9, after V lost 9 bases and J lost 4 bases. From germline, CDR1 is SGHRS and CDR2 YFSETQ. CDR3 amino acids: CATSRGQGRETQYF. The CDR3 region has the DNA TGCGCCACTTCCCGGGGACAGGGGAGAGAGACCCAGTACTTC. Full variable domain (missing parts from reference TRBV5-1 and TRBJ2-5): KAGVTQTPRYLIKTRGQQVTLSCSPISGHRSVSWYQQTPGQGLQFLFEYFSETQRNKGNFPGRFSGRQFSNSRSEMNVSTLELGDSALYLCATSRGQGRETQYFGPGTRLLVL.

This clone has only one observation. The gene calls are TRBV7-9 and TRBJ2-7, with D possibly matching TRBD1 (5 bases). The CDR3 is 12 residues long. The V end lost 3 bases, the J end lost 2 bases, and 5 bases lay between the germline ends. CDR1 is SEHNR, CDR2 FQNEAQ, per germline (reference sequence). In nucleotides, the CDR3 is TGTGCCAGCAGCTTGACAGCCTACGAGCAGTACTTC. Its protein is CASSLTAYEQYF.

The rearrangement joins TRBV7-9 to TRBJ1-5, with D possibly matching TRBD1 (6 bases). The CDR3 spans 16 residues. CDR1 and CDR2 from the germline V gene are SEHNR and FQNEAQ (reference sequence). V gave up 1 base and J gave up 1 base, with 11 bases separating them. The CDR3 spells CASSLEGGTSNQPQHF. As DNA, the CDR3 is TGTGCCAGCAGCTTAGAAGGGGGGACGAGCAATCAGCCCCAGCATTTT. Complete variable domain (other parts from reference TRBV7-9 and TRBJ1-5): DTGVSQNPRHKITKRGQNVTFRCDPISEHNRLYWYRQTLGQGPEFLTYFQNEAQLEKSRLLSDRFSAERPKGSFSTLEIQRTEQGDSAMYLCASSLEGGTSNQPQHFGDGTRLSIL.

This chain joins TRBV7-9 and TRBJ1-1, with 8 positions matching TRBD1. CDR1 is SEHNR and CDR2 is FQNEAQ in the germline V gene (reference sequence). J was trimmed by 7 bases and V by 3 bases; bases with no gene match: 10. CDR3 length: 15 amino acids. The CDR3: CASSLIQGAKIEAFF. CDR3 nucleotide sequence: TGTGCCAGCAGCTTGATCCAGGGGGCGAAGATTGAAGCTTTCTTT.